The 14 T cell receptor beta chains below all came from one sample that was sequenced in a study of shared clonotypes between healthy human individuals. Sequencing was performed with immunoSEQ multiplex PCR; in TCRdb, only in-frame clones are kept and a portion is missing. The sample has approximately 600,000 clones, around 96% seen once. CD45RO-negative, CCR7-selected cells formed the naive CD8 fraction, which excluded terminally differentiated effector memory CD45RA+ cells. The sequenced sample consisted of naive CD8+ T cells sorted from blood. The origin of the receptors is a woman in her thirties in good health.

The rearrangement links TRBV7-8 to TRBJ2-7; tentatively, D is TRBD1 or TRBD2 (7 bases each). CDR1 is SGHVS, CDR2 FQNEAQ, per germline. Trimming cost V 4 bases and J 1 base, with 14 bases left between them. This CDR3 has 15 amino acids. The chain's CDR3 is CASSSGGVPSYEQYF. The CDR3, as DNA: TGTGCCAGCAGCTCAGGGGGGGTCCCATCCTACGAGCAGTACTTC.

This chain uses TRBV28 with TRBJ2-3; D gene ambiguous. Germline V gene lookup returns CDR1 MDHEN and CDR2 SYDVKM. This CDR3 has 16 residues. V lost 2 bases and J lost 0, with 12 bases in between. Here the CDR3 DNA reads TGTGCCAGCAGTTTACTCTCACACCATAGCACAGATACGCAGTATTTT. Its translation is CASSLLSHHSTDTQYF.

This clone was picked up a small number of times. Other DNA sequences from this sample encode an identical CDR3 as well. The CDR3 DNA sequence: TGTGCCAGCAGCGTAGGGGACAGCTACGAGCAGTACTTC. Translated, it gives CASSVGDSYEQYF. The rearrangement uses TRBV9 and TRBJ2-7, with TRBD1 identical over 7 bases. The germline gives CDR1 SGDLS, CDR2 YYNGEE. The V gene end was trimmed by 0 bases and the J gene end by 3 bases; junction bases not matched to a gene: 0. The CDR3 length is 13 residues.

This clone was counted once. V gene TRBV5-4 combines with J gene TRBJ2-7; unclear D gene. The CDR3 sequence is 13 residues long. The V end lost 0 bases, the J end lost 3 bases, and 7 bases lay between the germline ends. From germline, CDR1 is SGHNT and CDR2 YYREEE (reference sequence). The CDR3 DNA reads as TGTGCCAGCAGCTTGGGTTACGGCTACGAGCAGTACTTC. Protein product: CASSLGYGYEQYF.

CDR3 nucleotide sequence: TGTGCCAGCAGTTTTTTCCCCAATCAGCCCCAGCATTTT. It specifies CASSFFPNQPQHF. The chain joins TRBV28 to TRBJ1-5, with D unresolved. The CDR3 covers 13 residues. The ends were cut back, 3 bases at V and 3 bases at J, with 6 bases in the middle. Germline V lookup: CDR1 MDHEN, CDR2 SYDVKM. The full variable domain, its missing parts supplied by reference TRBV28 and TRBJ1-5, is DVKVTQSSRYLVKRTGEKVFLECVQDMDHENMFWYRQDPGLGLRLIYFSYDVKMKEKGDIPEGYSVSREKKERFSLILESASTNQTSMYLCASSFFPNQPQHFGDGTRLSIL.

The chain has TRBV2 and TRBJ1-2; D remains unclear. CDR3 size: 11 residues. The germline V gene has CDR1 SNHLY and CDR2 FYNNEI. CDR3 protein: CACRAIYGYTF. For the CDR3, the DNA is TGTGCATGTCGGGCAATCTATGGCTACACCTTC.

The V call is TRBV11-1, the J call TRBJ2-7, with TRBD2 matching 14 bases. Trimming at V came to 5 bases and at J to 3 bases, leaving 6 bases not matched to a gene. CDR1 is SGHAT, CDR2 FQDESV, per germline (reference sequence). The CDR3 is 16 amino acids. The CDR3 DNA follows: TGTGCCAGCAGCGGGACTAGCGGGAGTAGGGGCTACGAGCAGTACTTC. It specifies CASSGTSGSRGYEQYF.

V and J are TRBV19 and TRBJ2-2; either TRBD1 or TRBD2 may supply D (5 bases each). The CDR3 sequence is 13 residues long. V gave up 6 bases and J gave up 3 bases, with 8 bases separating them. The germline CDR1 and CDR2 sequences are LNHDA and SQIVND (reference sequence). The CDR3 nucleotides are TGTGCCAGTAGGGTGGGGGACACCGGGGAGCTGTTTTTT. As protein: CASRVGDTGELFF.

The chain has TRBV2 and TRBJ2-1, with 10 bases fitting TRBD2. The CDR3 has 12 amino acids. Germline loops: CDR1 SNHLY, CDR2 FYNNEI. Trimming cost V 10 bases and J 6 bases; bases outside gene matches: 3. CDR3 residues: CATRTSGNEQFF. DNA of the CDR3: TGTGCCACGAGGACTAGCGGCAATGAGCAGTTCTTC.

This chain uses TRBV9 with TRBJ2-7, with 7 nucleotides matching TRBD2. Germline loops: CDR1 SGDLS, CDR2 YYNGEE. The junction had 5 bases not matched to a gene; V was cut back by 0 bases and J by 2 bases. The CDR3 covers 15 residues. CDR3 in DNA: TGTGCCAGCAGCGTAGGAAGCGGGATTACCTACGAGCAGTACTTC. Translating gives CASSVGSGITYEQYF.

The chain carries TRBV13 and TRBJ2-1; TRBD2 aligns across 8 bases. The V gene end was trimmed by 0 bases and the J gene end by 3 bases; junction bases not matched to a gene: 10. The CDR3 contains 18 residues. Germline CDR1 and CDR2: PRHDT and FYEKMQ (reference sequence). CDR3 protein: CASSLGLPAGGYYNEQFF. The CDR3 coding sequence is TGTGCCAGCAGCTTAGGCCTGCCGGCGGGAGGCTACTACAATGAGCAGTTCTTC.

CDR3 residues: CASNSGQGENTEAFF. The CDR3 DNA reads as TGTGCCAGCAACTCCGGTCAGGGTGAGAACACTGAAGCTTTCTTT. The rearrangement links TRBV6-5 to TRBJ1-1; perhaps TRBD1 as D (5 bases). V lost 7 bases and J lost 1, with 16 bases in between. The CDR3 is 15 residues long. Germline CDR1 MNHEY, CDR2 SVGAGI.

The chain joins TRBV4-3 to TRBJ2-7, with D perhaps assigned TRBD1 or TRBD2 (7 bases each). Germline-derived CDR1 and CDR2 are LGHNA and YSLEER. Trimming took 3 bases from V and 7 from J, leaving 16 bases between them. The CDR3 consists of 14 residues. The chain's CDR3 is CASSQRTGAGEQYF. In nucleotides, the CDR3 is TGCGCCAGCAGCCAGCGGACAGGAGCGGGGGAGCAGTACTTC.

The genes are TRBV10-2 and TRBJ2-7; D unclear. Trimming took off 6 bases at V and 5 bases at J, with 11 bases between the two ends. The length of the CDR3 is 12 residues. Per germline, CDR1 WSHSY and CDR2 SAAADI. CDR3: CASREDRDEQYF. CDR3 nucleotides: TGCGCCAGCAGAGAGGATCGGGACGAGCAGTACTTC.